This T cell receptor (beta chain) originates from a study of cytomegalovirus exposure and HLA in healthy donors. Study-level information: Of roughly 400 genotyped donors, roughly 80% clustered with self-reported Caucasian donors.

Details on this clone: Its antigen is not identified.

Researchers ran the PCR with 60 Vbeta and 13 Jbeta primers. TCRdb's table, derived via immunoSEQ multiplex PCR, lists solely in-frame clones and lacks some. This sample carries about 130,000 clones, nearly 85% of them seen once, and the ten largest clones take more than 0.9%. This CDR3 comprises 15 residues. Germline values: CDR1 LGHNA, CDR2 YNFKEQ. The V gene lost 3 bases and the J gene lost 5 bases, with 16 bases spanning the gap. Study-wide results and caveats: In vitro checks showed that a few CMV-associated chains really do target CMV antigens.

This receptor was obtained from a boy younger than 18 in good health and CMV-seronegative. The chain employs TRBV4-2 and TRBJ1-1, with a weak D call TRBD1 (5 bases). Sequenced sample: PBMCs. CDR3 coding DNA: TGTGCCAGCAGCCAGGGTGCCCTCCGGGGGACTGAAGCTTTCTTT. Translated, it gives CASSQGALRGTEAFF.